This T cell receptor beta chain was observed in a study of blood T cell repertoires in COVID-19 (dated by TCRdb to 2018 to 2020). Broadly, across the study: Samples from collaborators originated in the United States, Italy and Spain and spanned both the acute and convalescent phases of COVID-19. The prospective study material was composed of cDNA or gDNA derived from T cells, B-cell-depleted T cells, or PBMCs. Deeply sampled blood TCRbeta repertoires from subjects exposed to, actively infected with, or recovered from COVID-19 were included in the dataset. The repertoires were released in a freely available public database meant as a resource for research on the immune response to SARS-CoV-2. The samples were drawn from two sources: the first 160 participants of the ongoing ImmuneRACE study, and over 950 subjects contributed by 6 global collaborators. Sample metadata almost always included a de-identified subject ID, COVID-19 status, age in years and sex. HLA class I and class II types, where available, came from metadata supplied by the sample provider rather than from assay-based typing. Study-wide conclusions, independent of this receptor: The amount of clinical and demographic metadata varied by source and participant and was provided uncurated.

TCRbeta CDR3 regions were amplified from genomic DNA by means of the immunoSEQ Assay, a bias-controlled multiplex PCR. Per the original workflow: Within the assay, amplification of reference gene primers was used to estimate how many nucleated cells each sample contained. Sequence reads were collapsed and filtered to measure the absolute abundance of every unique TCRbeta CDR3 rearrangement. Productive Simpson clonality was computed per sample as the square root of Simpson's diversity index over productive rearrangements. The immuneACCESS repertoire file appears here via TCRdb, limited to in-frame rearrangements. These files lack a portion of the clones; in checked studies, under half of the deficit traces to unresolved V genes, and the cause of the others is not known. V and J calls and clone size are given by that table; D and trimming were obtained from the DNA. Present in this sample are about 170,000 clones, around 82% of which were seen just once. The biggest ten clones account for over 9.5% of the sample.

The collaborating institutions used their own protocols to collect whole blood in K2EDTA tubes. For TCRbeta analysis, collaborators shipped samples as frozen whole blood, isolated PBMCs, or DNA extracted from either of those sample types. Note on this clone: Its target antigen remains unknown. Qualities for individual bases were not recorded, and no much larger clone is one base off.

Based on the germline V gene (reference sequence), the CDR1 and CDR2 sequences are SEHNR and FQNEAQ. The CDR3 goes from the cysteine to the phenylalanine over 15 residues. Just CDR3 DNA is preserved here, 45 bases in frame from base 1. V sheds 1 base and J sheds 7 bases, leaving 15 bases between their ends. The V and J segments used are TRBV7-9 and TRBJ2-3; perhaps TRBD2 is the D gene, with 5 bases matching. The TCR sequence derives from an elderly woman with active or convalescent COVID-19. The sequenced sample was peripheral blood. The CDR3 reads CASSLGHAPGNTQYF. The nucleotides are TGTGCCAGCAGCTTAGGTCACGCGCCCGGGAATACGCAGTATTTT.